Listed here is a single T cell receptor (beta chain). Its antigen remains unidentified. The data were obtained in a study of cytomegalovirus exposure and HLA in healthy donors. Study conclusions and caveats: In a later analysis, productive TCRs from donors in an Asian-associated ancestry cluster reportedly carried fewer N-insertions than the cohort mean. As a later analysis revealed, most CMV-associated TCR beta chains appeared HLA-restricted.

At sampling all donors were nominally healthy, likely with unrecorded immune exposures. V was pared by 5 bases and J by 6 bases, with 5 bases of the junction left unmatched. This CDR3 has 15 residues. Germline V lookup: CDR1 SGHVS, CDR2 FNYEAQ. Researchers ran the PCR with 60 Vbeta and 13 Jbeta primers. This table comes from immunoSEQ multiplex PCR, and its TCRdb copy is limited to in-frame clones, with some not included. The sample has more than 100,000 clones, about 73% seen once. The chain uses TRBV7-6 and TRBJ1-6; TRBD1 matches 9 bases. The TCR sequence derives from a woman between 40 and 55 years old in good health and CMV-seronegative. The specimen sequenced was PBMCs. The chain's CDR3 is CASSPRTGANSPLHF. For the CDR3, the DNA is TGTGCCAGCAGCCCCCGGACAGGGGCTAATTCACCCCTCCACTTT.